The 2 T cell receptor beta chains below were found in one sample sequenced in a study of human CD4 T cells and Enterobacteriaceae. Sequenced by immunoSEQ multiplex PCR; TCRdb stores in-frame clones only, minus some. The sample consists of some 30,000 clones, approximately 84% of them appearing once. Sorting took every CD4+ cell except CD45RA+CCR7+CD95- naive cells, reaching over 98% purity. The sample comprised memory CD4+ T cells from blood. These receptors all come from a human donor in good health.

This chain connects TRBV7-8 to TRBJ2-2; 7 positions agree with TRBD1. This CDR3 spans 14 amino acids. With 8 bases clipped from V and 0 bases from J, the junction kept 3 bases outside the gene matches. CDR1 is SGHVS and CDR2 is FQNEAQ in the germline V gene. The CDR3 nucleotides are TGTGCCAGCCGAGGGACAGCGAACACCGGGGAGCTGTTTTTT. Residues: CASRGTANTGELFF. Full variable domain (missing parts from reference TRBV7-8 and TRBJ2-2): GAGVSQSPRYKVAKRGQDVALRCDPISGHVSLFWYQQALGQGPEFLTYFQNEAQLDKSGLPSDRFFAERPEGSVSTLKIQRTQQEDSAVYLCASRGTANTGELFFGEGSRLTVL.

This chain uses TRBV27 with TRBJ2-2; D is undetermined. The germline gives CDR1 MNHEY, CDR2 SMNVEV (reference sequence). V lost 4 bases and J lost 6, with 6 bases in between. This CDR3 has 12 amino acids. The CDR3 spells CASSWYSGELFF. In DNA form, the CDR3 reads TGTGCCAGCAGTTGGTACTCCGGGGAGCTGTTTTTT.